Shown below are 9 T cell receptor beta chains from a single sample sequenced in a study of T cell responses to AZD1222 COVID-19 vaccine. Profiled with immunoSEQ multiplex PCR; TCRdb holds only in-frame clones, not every one. This repertoire shows about 120,000 clones, around 83% found once; its top ten account for approximately 2.9%. Specimen: peripheral blood, collected 28 days after the second AZD1222 dose. The receptor source for this set is an adult who received the AZD1222 COVID-19 vaccine.

The V and J genes are TRBV10-3 and TRBJ1-5; tentative D call: TRBD1 (6 bases). V lost 11 bases and J 3 bases, leaving 17 bases between the germline ends. CDR1 is ENHRY, CDR2 SYGVKD, per germline. CDR3 length equals 14 residues. CDR3 loop: CASAPTGTNQPQHF. The CDR3 DNA reads as TGTGCCTCAGCTCCGACAGGTACCAATCAGCCCCAGCATTTT.

This chain uses TRBV3-1 (or the pseudogene TRBV3-2) with TRBJ1-1; no clear D. The V end was cut by 8 bases, the J end by 9 bases, with 16 bases between. This CDR3 comprises 12 residues. The germline CDR1 and CDR2 sequences are LGHDT and YNNKEL (reference sequence). The CDR3 region has the DNA TGTGCCAGCCGGAGCTCGGGAAACCAAGCTTTCTTT. Protein: CASRSSGNQAFF.

CDR3 sequence (DNA): TGTGCCAGTAGTATCTTGGGCTCCTATAATTCACCCCTCCACTTT. It translates to CASSILGSYNSPLHF. The chain joins TRBV19 to TRBJ1-6; D gene uncertain. Germline V CDR1 and CDR2: LNHDA, SQIVND (reference sequence). The V end lost 3 bases, the J end lost 0 bases, and 6 bases lay between the germline ends. The CDR3 runs 15 residues.

This chain uses TRBV6-6 with TRBJ1-5, with TRBD1 identical over 7 bases. Germline V CDR1 and CDR2: MNHNY, SVGAGI (reference sequence). The CDR3 totals 15 residues. The junction had 7 bases not matched to a gene; V was cut back by 5 bases and J by 3 bases. This CDR3 reads CASSRDRSYNQPQHF. The CDR3 DNA reads as TGTGCCAGCAGTCGGGACAGAAGTTACAATCAGCCCCAGCATTTT.

The chain recombines TRBV29-1 with TRBJ2-2; D is perhaps TRBD1 or TRBD2 (5 bases each). The length of the CDR3 is 14 residues. The germline CDR1 and CDR2 sequences are SQVTM and ANQGSEA. Trimming left V 6 bases short and J 0 bases short, with 11 bases between. For the CDR3, the DNA is TGCAGCGTAACGGGACGGACGAACACCGGGGAGCTGTTTTTT. Translated, it gives CSVTGRTNTGELFF.

V is TRBV5-8 and J is TRBJ1-1; D is perhaps TRBD1 (6 bases). This CDR3 spans 16 amino acids. Germline CDR1 is SGHTS and CDR2 is YDEGEE. V lost 6 bases, J lost 0 bases, and 18 bases lay in between. This chain's CDR3 is CASTGGGVLVNTEAFF. As DNA, the CDR3 is TGTGCCAGCACCGGCGGGGGCGTTTTGGTGAACACTGAAGCTTTCTTT.

The genes are TRBV7-8 and TRBJ1-1; D call uncertain. Germline V CDR1 and CDR2: SGHVS, FQNEAQ. V was pared by 3 bases and J by 4 bases, with 15 bases between. This CDR3 region has 15 residues. CDR3 sequence: CASSFERVWATEAFF. The DNA of the CDR3 is TGTGCCAGCAGCTTCGAGCGTGTTTGGGCCACTGAAGCTTTCTTT.

This chain links TRBV11-2 with TRBJ2-7; the D is unclear. Trimming pared 5 bases from V and 3 bases from J, leaving 5 bases between. The germline gives CDR1 SGHAT, CDR2 FQNNGV. This CDR3 has 11 amino acids. CDR3: CASSADYEQYF. The CDR3 DNA sequence: TGTGCCAGCAGCGCTGACTACGAGCAGTACTTC.

The chain employs TRBV28 and TRBJ1-5, with a possible D match to TRBD1 (6 bases). This CDR3 is built from 12 residues. CDR1 is MDHEN and CDR2 is SYDVKM in the germline V gene. In DNA form, the CDR3 reads TGTGCAGGGGGGCAAAGCAATCAGCCCCAGCATTTT. It is translated as CAGGQSNQPQHF.